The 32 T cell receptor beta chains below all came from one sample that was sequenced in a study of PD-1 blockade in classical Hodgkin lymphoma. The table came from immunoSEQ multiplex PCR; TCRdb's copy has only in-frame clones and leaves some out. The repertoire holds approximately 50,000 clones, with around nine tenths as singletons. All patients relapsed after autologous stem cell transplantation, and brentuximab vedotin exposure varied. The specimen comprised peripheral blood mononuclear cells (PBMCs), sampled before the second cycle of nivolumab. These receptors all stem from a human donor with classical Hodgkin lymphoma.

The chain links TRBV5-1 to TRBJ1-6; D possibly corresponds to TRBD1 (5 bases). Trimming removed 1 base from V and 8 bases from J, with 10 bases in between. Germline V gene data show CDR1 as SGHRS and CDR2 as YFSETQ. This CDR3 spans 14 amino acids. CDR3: CASSLLGPDSPLHF. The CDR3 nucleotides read TGCGCCAGCAGCTTGTTGGGGCCAGATTCACCCCTCCACTTT.

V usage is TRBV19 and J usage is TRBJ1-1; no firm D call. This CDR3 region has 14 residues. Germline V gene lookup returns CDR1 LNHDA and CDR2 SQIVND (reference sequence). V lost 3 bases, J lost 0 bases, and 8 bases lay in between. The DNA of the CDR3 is TGTGCCAGTAGTATCGTCAACGTGAACACTGAAGCTTTCTTT. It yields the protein CASSIVNVNTEAFF.

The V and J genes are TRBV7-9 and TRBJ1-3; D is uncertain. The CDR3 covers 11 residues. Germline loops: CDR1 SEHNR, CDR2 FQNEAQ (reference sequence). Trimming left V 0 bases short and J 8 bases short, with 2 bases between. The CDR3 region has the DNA TGTGCCAGCAGCTTAGCGGACACCATATATTTT. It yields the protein CASSLADTIYF.

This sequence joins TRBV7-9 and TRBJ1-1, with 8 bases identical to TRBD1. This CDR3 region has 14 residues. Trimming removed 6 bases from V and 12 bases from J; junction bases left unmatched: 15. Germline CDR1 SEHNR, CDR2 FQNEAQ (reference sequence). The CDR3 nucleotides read TGTGCCAGCAGTTCTTCAGGGGGCCTCCCACGATCTTTCTTT. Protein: CASSSSGGLPRSFF.

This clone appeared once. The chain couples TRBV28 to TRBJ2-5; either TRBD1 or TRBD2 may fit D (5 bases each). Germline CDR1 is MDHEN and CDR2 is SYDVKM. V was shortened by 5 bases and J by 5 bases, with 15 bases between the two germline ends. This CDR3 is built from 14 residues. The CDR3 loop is CASSKGTVAETQYF. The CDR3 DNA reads TGTGCCAGCAGTAAAGGGACGGTTGCGGAGACCCAGTACTTC. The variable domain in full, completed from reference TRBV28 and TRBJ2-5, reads DVKVTQSSRYLVKRTGEKVFLECVQDMDHENMFWYRQDPGLGLRLIYFSYDVKMKEKGDIPEGYSVSREKKERFSLILESASTNQTSMYLCASSKGTVAETQYFGPGTRLLVL.

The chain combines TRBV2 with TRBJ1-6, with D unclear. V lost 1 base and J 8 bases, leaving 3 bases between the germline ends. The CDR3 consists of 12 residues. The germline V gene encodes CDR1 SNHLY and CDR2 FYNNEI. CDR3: CASSEVDSPLHF. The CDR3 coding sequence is TGTGCCAGCAGTGAAGTAGATTCACCCCTCCACTTT.

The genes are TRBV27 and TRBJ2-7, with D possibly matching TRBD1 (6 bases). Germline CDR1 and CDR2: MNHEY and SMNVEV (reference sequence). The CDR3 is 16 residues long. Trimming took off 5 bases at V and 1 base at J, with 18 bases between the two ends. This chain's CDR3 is CASSPLGDIHSYEQYF. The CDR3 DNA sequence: TGTGCCAGCAGTCCCCTGGGGGACATTCATTCCTACGAGCAGTACTTC.

The CDR3 reads CARSLALAGGSDTQYF. CDR3 nucleotides: TGTGCCAGAAGCTTAGCACTAGCGGGGGGCTCAGATACGCAGTATTTT. The J gene is TRBJ2-3, the V gene TRBV7-5; TRBD2 is the table's D call, not checked against the DNA. TRBV7-5 is an annotated pseudogene. The CDR3 totals 16 residues.

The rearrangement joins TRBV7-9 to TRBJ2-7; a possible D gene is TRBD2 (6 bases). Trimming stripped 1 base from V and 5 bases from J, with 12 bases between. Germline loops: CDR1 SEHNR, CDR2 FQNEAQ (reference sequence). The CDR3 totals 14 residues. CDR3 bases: TGTGCCAGCAGCTTAGATCCCCGCGGGGACGAGCAGTACTTC. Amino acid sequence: CASSLDPRGDEQYF.

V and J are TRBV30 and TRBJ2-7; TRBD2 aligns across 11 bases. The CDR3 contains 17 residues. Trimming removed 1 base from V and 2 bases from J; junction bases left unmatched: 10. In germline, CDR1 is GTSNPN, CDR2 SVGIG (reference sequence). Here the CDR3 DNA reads TGTGCCTGGAGTGCCCCCCCCCGACTAGCGGGGACCTACGAGCAGTACTTC. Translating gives CAWSAPPRLAGTYEQYF. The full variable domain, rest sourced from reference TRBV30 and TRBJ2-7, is SQTIHQWPATLVQPVGSPLSLECTVEGTSNPNLYWYRQAAGRGLQLLFYSVGIGQISSEVPQNLSASRPQDRQFILSSKKLLLSDSGFYLCAWSAPPRLAGTYEQYFGPGTRLTVT.

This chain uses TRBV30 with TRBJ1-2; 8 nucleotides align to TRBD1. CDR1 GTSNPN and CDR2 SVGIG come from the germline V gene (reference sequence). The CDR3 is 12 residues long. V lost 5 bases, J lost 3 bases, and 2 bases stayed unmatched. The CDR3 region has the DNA TGTGCCTGGCAGGGGGCAGACTATGGCTACACCTTC. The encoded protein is CAWQGADYGYTF. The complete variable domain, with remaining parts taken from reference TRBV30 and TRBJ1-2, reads SQTIHQWPATLVQPVGSPLSLECTVEGTSNPNLYWYRQAAGRGLQLLFYSVGIGQISSEVPQNLSASRPQDRQFILSSKKLLLSDSGFYLCAWQGADYGYTFGSGTRLTVV.

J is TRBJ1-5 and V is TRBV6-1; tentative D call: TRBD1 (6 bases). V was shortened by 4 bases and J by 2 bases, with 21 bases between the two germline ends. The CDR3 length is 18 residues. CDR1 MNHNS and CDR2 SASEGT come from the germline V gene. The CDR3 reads CASSATGRTRLGNQPQHF. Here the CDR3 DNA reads TGTGCCAGCAGTGCTACAGGGAGAACAAGGCTTGGCAATCAGCCCCAGCATTTT.

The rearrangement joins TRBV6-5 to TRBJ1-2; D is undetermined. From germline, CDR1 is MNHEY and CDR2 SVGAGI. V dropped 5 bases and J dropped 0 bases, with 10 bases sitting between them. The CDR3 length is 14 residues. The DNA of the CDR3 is TGTGCCAGCAGTACTCCGGCAGCTAACTATGGCTACACCTTC. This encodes CASSTPAANYGYTF.

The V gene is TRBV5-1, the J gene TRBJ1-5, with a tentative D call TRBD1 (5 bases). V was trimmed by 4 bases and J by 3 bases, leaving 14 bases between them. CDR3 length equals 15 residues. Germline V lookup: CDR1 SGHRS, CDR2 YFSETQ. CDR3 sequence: CASSVGVGYNQPQHF. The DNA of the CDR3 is TGCGCCAGCAGCGTGGGGGTGGGGTACAATCAGCCCCAGCATTTT.

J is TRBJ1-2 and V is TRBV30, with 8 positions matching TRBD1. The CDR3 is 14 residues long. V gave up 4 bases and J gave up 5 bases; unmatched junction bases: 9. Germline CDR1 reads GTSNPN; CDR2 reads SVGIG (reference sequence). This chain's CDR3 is CAWTGTGELYGYTF. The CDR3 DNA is TGTGCCTGGACCGGGACAGGAGAATTGTATGGCTACACCTTC.

CDR3 DNA: TGTGCCAGCAGTCCCCGCCCGACAGATTACAATGAGCAGTTCTTC. It codes for CASSPRPTDYNEQFF. This chain connects TRBV7-8 to TRBJ2-1, with TRBD1 as a possible D gene (5 bases). The CDR3 has 15 residues. The germline V and J ends were trimmed by 6 bases and 4 bases, with 16 bases remaining between them. Germline V gene lookup returns CDR1 SGHVS and CDR2 FQNEAQ.

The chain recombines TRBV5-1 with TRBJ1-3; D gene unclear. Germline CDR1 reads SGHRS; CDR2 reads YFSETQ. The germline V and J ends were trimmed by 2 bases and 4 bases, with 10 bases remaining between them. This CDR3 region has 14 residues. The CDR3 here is CASSFGSGGNTIYF. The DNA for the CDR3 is TGCGCCAGCAGCTTCGGCTCCGGAGGAAACACCATATATTTT.

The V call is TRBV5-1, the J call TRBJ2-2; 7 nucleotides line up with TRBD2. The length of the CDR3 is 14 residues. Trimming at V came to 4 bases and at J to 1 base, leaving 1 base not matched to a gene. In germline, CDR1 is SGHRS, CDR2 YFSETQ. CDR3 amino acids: CASSPGGNTGELFF. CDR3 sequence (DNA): TGCGCCAGCAGCCCGGGGGGGAACACCGGGGAGCTGTTTTTT. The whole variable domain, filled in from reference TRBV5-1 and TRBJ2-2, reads KAGVTQTPRYLIKTRGQQVTLSCSPISGHRSVSWYQQTPGQGLQFLFEYFSETQRNKGNFPGRFSGRQFSNSRSEMNVSTLELGDSALYLCASSPGGNTGELFFGEGSRLTVL.

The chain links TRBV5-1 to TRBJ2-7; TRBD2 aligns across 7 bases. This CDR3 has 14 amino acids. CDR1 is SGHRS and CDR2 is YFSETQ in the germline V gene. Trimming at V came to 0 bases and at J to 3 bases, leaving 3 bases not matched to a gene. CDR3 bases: TGCGCCAGCAGCTTGGGGGAGGGAGGCTACGAGCAGTACTTC. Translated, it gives CASSLGEGGYEQYF.

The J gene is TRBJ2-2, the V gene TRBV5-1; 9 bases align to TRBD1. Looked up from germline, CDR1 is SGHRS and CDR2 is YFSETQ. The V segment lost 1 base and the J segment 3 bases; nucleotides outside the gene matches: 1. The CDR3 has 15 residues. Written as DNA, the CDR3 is TGCGCCAGCAGCTTGACAGGGGGCGACACCGGGGAGCTGTTTTTT. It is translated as CASSLTGGDTGELFF.

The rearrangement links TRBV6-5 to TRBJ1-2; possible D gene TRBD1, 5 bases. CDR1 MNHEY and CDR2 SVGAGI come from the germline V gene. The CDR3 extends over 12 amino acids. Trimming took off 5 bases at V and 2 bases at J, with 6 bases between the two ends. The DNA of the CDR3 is TGTGCCAGCAGTCAGGGCAACTATGGCTACACCTTC. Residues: CASSQGNYGYTF.

This CDR3 reads CASSGTGQGDWETQYF. The CDR3 coding sequence is TGCGCCAGCAGCGGAACGGGACAGGGGGATTGGGAGACCCAGTACTTC. The rearrangement joins TRBV5-1 to TRBJ2-5, with TRBD1 matching 11 bases. The junction had 10 bases not matched to a gene; V was cut back by 4 bases and J by 5 bases. This CDR3 is built from 16 residues. CDR1 SGHRS and CDR2 YFSETQ come from the germline V gene.

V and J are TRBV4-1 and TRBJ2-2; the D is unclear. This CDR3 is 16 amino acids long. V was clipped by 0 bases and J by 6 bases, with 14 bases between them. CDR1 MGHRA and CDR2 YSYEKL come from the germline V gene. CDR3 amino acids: CASSQEDIRWPGELFF. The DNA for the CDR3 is TGCGCCAGCAGCCAAGAAGATATACGCTGGCCCGGGGAGCTGTTTTTT.

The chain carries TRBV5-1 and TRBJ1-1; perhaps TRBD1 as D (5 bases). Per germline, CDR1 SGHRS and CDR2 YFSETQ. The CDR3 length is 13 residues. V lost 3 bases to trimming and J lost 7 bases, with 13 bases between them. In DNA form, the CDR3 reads TGCGCCAGCAGCTCCGTGGGGGGGAATGAAGCTTTCTTT. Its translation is CASSSVGGNEAFF.

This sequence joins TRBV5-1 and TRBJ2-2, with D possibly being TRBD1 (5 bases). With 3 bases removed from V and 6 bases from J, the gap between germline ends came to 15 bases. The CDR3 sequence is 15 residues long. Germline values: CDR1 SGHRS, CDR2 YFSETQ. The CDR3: CASSSGSGFPGELFF. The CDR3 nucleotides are TGCGCCAGCAGCTCCGGGTCAGGGTTCCCCGGGGAGCTGTTTTTT. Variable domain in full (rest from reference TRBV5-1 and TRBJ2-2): KAGVTQTPRYLIKTRGQQVTLSCSPISGHRSVSWYQQTPGQGLQFLFEYFSETQRNKGNFPGRFSGRQFSNSRSEMNVSTLELGDSALYLCASSSGSGFPGELFFGEGSRLTVL.

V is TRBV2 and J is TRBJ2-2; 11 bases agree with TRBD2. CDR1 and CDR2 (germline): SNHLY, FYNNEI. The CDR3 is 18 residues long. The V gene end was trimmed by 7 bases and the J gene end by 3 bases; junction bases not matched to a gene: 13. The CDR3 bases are TGTGCCAGCACCCGGGGTAGCGGGGGGGCCGGGGACACCGGGGAGCTGTTTTTT. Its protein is CASTRGSGGAGDTGELFF.

CDR3: CASSPGRSTDTQYF. CDR3 in DNA: TGCGCCAGCAGCCCGGGACGGAGCACAGATACGCAGTATTTT. The chain couples TRBV5-1 to TRBJ2-3; D is tentatively TRBD1 or TRBD2 (5 bases each). CDR3 length: 14 residues. V shed 4 bases and J shed 0 bases, with 9 bases lying between them. CDR1 and CDR2 from the germline V gene are SGHRS and YFSETQ.

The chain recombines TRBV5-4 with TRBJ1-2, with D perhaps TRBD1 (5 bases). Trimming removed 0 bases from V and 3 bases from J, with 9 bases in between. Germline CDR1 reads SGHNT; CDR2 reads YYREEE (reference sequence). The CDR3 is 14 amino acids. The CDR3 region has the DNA TGTGCCAGCAGCTTGGTAGGGGTCGACTATGGCTACACCTTC. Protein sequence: CASSLVGVDYGYTF.

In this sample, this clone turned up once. The CDR3 is CASRARDSYNEQFF. CDR3 in DNA: TGTGCCAGCAGGGCTAGGGACAGCTACAATGAGCAGTTCTTC. The V gene is TRBV6-4, the J gene TRBJ2-1; 7 bases are shared with TRBD1. With V trimmed by 6 bases and J by 3 bases, 5 bases remained unmatched. CDR1 and CDR2 from the germline V gene are MRHNA and SNTAGT. This CDR3 is 14 amino acids long.

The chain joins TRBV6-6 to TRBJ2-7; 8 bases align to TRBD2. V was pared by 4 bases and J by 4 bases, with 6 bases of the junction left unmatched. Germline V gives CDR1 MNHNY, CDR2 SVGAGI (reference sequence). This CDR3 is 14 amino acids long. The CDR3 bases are TGTGCCAGCAGTTCCCGGGGGGGGGTTTACGAGCAGTACTTC. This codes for CASSSRGGVYEQYF.

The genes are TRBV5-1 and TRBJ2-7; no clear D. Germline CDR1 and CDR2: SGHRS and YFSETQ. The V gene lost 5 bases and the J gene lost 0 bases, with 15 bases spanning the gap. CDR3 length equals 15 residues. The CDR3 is CASRDSLNSSYEQYF. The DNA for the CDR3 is TGCGCCAGCAGGGATTCCCTAAATAGCTCCTACGAGCAGTACTTC.

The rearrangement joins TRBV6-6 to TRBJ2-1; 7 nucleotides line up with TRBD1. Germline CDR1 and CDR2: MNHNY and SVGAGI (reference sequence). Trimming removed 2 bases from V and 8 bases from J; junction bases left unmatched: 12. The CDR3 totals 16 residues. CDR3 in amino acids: CASSYERGRPLDEQFF. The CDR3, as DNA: TGTGCCAGCAGTTACGAGAGGGGGCGCCCCCTCGATGAGCAGTTCTTC.